This passage covers 20 T cell receptor beta chains from one sample sequenced in a study of Graves' ophthalmopathy and Graves' hyperthyroidism. Amplification of the TCR beta CDR3 regions used RNA transcripts (as template). RT-PCR in the first round used HTBI primers; a second-round multiplex PCR followed. TCRdb called the multiplex PCR reads again in MiXCR, with one record for every CDR3 protein. The sample lists almost 750,000 distinct CDR3 sequences, approximately 40% occurring once. The source material was peripheral blood. The receptors shown here come from an adult man with Graves' ophthalmopathy.

The CDR3 is CATALPGQVNSGANVLTF. In nucleotides, the CDR3 is TGTGCCACCGCCTTACCGGGACAGGTGAACTCTGGGGCCAACGTCCTGACTTTC. The V and J genes are TRBV7-8 and TRBJ2-6; the match to TRBD1 covers 8 bases. The CDR3 has 18 amino acids. The V gene end was trimmed by 10 bases and the J gene end by 0 bases; junction bases not matched to a gene: 14. Per germline, CDR1 SGHVS and CDR2 FQNEAQ.

This rearrangement joins TRBV29-1 to TRBJ1-1, with a tentative D call TRBD1 (6 bases). The CDR3 length is 17 residues. CDR1 and CDR2 (germline): SQVTM, ANQGSEA. V shed 0 bases and J shed 5 bases, with 22 bases lying between them. The CDR3: CSVEDSQGFRVKTEAFF. The CDR3 nucleotides read TGCAGCGTTGAAGATTCCCAGGGGTTCAGAGTTAAAACTGAAGCTTTCTTT.

Worth noting for this clonotype: This may arise from a read error, as a much more abundant clone is one base away. V is TRBV7-2 and J is TRBJ2-7; D uncertain. The V gene's germline CDR1 is SGHTA and CDR2 FQGNSA. The V end lost 5 bases, the J end lost 5 bases, and 13 bases lay between the germline ends. CDR3 length equals 13 residues. CDR3 loop: CASSRTPSHEQYF. In DNA form, the CDR3 reads TGTGCCAGCAGCCGCACTCCGTCCCACGAGCAGTACTTC. The full variable domain, rest sourced from reference TRBV7-2 and TRBJ2-7, is GAGVSQSPSNKVTEKGKDVELRCDPISGHTALYWYRQSLGQGLEFLIYFQGNSAPDKSGLPSDRFSAERTGGSVSTLTIQRTQQEDSAVYLCASSRTPSHEQYFGPGTRLTVT.

This clonotype was recorded only once. This sequence joins TRBV7-7 and TRBJ2-3, with 7 bases aligning to TRBD2. The CDR3 covers 15 residues. Losses at the gene ends were 2 bases for V and 2 bases for J; bases not matched to a gene: 4. Germline-derived CDR1 and CDR2 are SSHAT and FNYEAQ (reference sequence). The CDR3 spells CASSLSLADTDTQYF. DNA of the CDR3: TGTGCCAGCAGCTTAAGCCTAGCGGACACAGATACGCAGTATTTT. Supplemented by reference TRBV7-7 and TRBJ2-3, the full variable domain reads GAGVSQSPRYKVTKRGQDVTLRCDPISSHATLYWYQQALGQGPEFLTYFNYEAQPDKSGLPSDRFSAERPEGSISTLTIQRTEQRDSAMYRCASSLSLADTDTQYFGPGTRLTVL.

The J gene is TRBJ1-5, the V gene TRBV28; tentative D call: TRBD1 (6 bases). Germline V lookup: CDR1 MDHEN, CDR2 SYDVKM. Trimming stripped 3 bases from V and 7 bases from J, with 16 bases between. The CDR3 length is 15 residues. The CDR3: CASSFRTVRGQPQHF. Here the CDR3 DNA reads TGTGCCAGCAGTTTTCGGACAGTAAGGGGGCAGCCCCAGCATTTT. Filled out from reference TRBV28 and TRBJ1-5, the complete variable domain reads DVKVTQSSRYLVKRTGEKVFLECVQDMDHENMFWYRQDPGLGLRLIYFSYDVKMKEKGDIPEGYSVSREKKERFSLILESASTNQTSMYLCASSFRTVRGQPQHFGDGTRLSIL.

This clonotype was observed a handful of times. The chain uses TRBV2 and TRBJ1-3; D is perhaps TRBD1 (5 bases). CDR3 length: 13 residues. V gave up 2 bases and J gave up 8 bases, with 10 bases separating them. Per the germline V gene, CDR1 is SNHLY and CDR2 is FYNNEI. The CDR3 spells CASSEWVGDTIYF. CDR3 sequence (DNA): TGTGCCAGCAGTGAATGGGTAGGGGACACCATATATTTT. The variable domain in full, completed from reference TRBV2 and TRBJ1-3, reads EPEVTQTPSHQVTQMGQEVILRCVPISNHLYFYWYRQILGQKVEFLVSFYNNEISEKSEIFDDQFSVERPDGSNFTLKIRSTKLEDSAMYFCASSEWVGDTIYFGEGSWLTVV.

The V gene is TRBV25-1, the J gene TRBJ2-7; 9 nucleotides align to TRBD2. Per germline, CDR1 MGHDK and CDR2 SYGVNS. The CDR3 sequence is 11 residues long. CDR3 coding DNA: TGTGCTAGCGGGGGAGTCGGCGAGCAGTACTTC. It specifies CASGGVGEQYF.

The V gene is TRBV7-2, the J gene TRBJ1-6; no clear D gene. Germline CDR1 and CDR2: SGHTA and FQGNSA. There are 15 residues in the CDR3. V lost 8 bases, J lost 10 bases, and 21 bases lay in between. CDR3 protein: CASSPESTSRSPLHF. In nucleotides, the CDR3 is TGTGCCAGCTCACCTGAATCGACGTCACGGTCACCCCTCCACTTT.

This clonotype was picked up many times. The rearrangement links TRBV7-9 to TRBJ1-3; 7 nucleotides agree with TRBD1. The germline gives CDR1 SEHNR, CDR2 FQNEAQ (reference sequence). The CDR3 has 13 amino acids. With V trimmed by 7 bases and J by 2 bases, 2 bases remained unmatched. CDR3 amino acids: CASKGTAGNTIYF. The CDR3 DNA is TGTGCCAGCAAGGGGACAGCTGGAAACACCATATATTTT. Full variable domain (missing parts from reference TRBV7-9 and TRBJ1-3): DTGVSQNPRHKITKRGQNVTFRCDPISEHNRLYWYRQTLGQGPEFLTYFQNEAQLEKSRLLSDRFSAERPKGSFSTLEIQRTEQGDSAMYLCASKGTAGNTIYFGEGSWLTVV.

The rearrangement joins TRBV7-9 to TRBJ2-7, with TRBD1 identical over 10 bases. V lost 6 bases, J lost 10 bases, and 9 bases stayed unmatched. The CDR3 runs to 13 residues. Germline-derived CDR1 and CDR2 are SEHNR and FQNEAQ (reference sequence). The chain's CDR3 is CASSWTGGMAQYF. CDR3 coding DNA: TGTGCCAGCAGTTGGACAGGGGGGATGGCCCAGTACTTC.

This clonotype was counted a few times. This chain connects TRBV20-1 to TRBJ1-1, with 9 nucleotides matching TRBD1. The germline CDR1 and CDR2 sequences are DFQATT and SNEGSKA (reference sequence). CDR3 length: 15 amino acids. J gave up 0 bases and V 4 bases, and 6 bases lay outside the gene matches. This CDR3 is CSAINRGLMNTEAFF. The CDR3 DNA is TGCAGTGCTATAAACAGGGGGCTTATGAACACTGAAGCTTTCTTT.

J is TRBJ1-1 and V is TRBV29-1, with 7 positions matching TRBD1. CDR1 and CDR2 from the germline V gene are SQVTM and ANQGSEA. This CDR3 contains 10 residues. With V trimmed by 6 bases and J by 8 bases, 3 bases remained unmatched. This CDR3 is CSVGGGEAFF. CDR3 coding DNA: TGCAGCGTGGGAGGGGGCGAAGCTTTCTTT.

This clonotype was seen just once. The rearrangement links TRBV7-2 to TRBJ2-7; TRBD2 matches 12 bases. There are 19 residues in the CDR3. Trimming removed 6 bases from V and 1 base from J; junction bases left unmatched: 16. Germline V gene lookup returns CDR1 SGHTA and CDR2 FQGNSA. CDR3 sequence: CASSSFPRLAGGASYEQYF. DNA for the CDR3: TGTGCCAGCAGTTCGTTCCCGCGGCTAGCGGGGGGGGCGTCCTACGAGCAGTACTTC.

This chain joins TRBV25-1 and TRBJ2-7; D remains ambiguous. V lost 8 bases to trimming and J lost 3 bases, with 14 bases between them. The germline V gene encodes CDR1 MGHDK and CDR2 SYGVNS. CDR3 length: 13 residues. CDR3 in amino acids: CASQGIWRYEQYF. CDR3 sequence (DNA): TGTGCCAGCCAAGGAATCTGGCGCTACGAGCAGTACTTC.

The chain links TRBV29-1 to TRBJ2-5, with D perhaps assigned TRBD1 or TRBD2 (6 bases each). The CDR3 covers 13 residues. The germline V and J ends were trimmed by 5 bases and 3 bases, with 13 bases remaining between them. Germline loops: CDR1 SQVTM, CDR2 ANQGSEA. The CDR3 nucleotides are TGCAGCGTTCGGGCAGGGGAGGAAGAGACCCAGTACTTC. Translation: CSVRAGEEETQYF.

The J gene is TRBJ2-7, the V gene TRBV29-1, with TRBD1 matching over 7 bases. This CDR3 contains 12 residues. Germline CDR1 SQVTM, CDR2 ANQGSEA. V shed 6 bases, J shed 0 bases, and the junction held 2 bases outside the gene matches. In DNA form, the CDR3 reads TGCAGCGTGGGGACAGACTCCTACGAGCAGTACTTC. Amino acids: CSVGTDSYEQYF.

This clonotype was counted at least ten times. The chain uses TRBV29-1 and TRBJ2-7; a possible D gene is TRBD1 (6 bases). V shed 7 bases and J shed 3 bases, with 13 bases lying between them. The CDR3 loop spans 12 amino acids. CDR1 is SQVTM and CDR2 is ANQGSEA in the germline V gene. The CDR3 protein is CSALGHFYEQYF. CDR3 DNA sequence: TGCAGCGCACTGGGACACTTCTACGAGCAGTACTTC.

Only a few counts were recorded for this clonotype. In DNA form, the CDR3 reads TGTGCCAGTAGTGACCCCAGGGGCGGCTTGGAAAAACTGTTTTTT. Translated, it gives CASSDPRGGLEKLFF. The chain combines TRBV19 with TRBJ1-4; possible D gene TRBD1, 6 bases. The CDR3 runs 15 residues. Between the trimmed V and J ends, which lost 5 bases and 8 bases, there was a span of 18 bases. Per the germline V gene, CDR1 is LNHDA and CDR2 is SQIVND (reference sequence).

The chain carries TRBV19 and TRBJ1-5; D gene ambiguous. CDR1 and CDR2 from the germline V gene are LNHDA and SQIVND (reference sequence). Trimming cost V 0 bases and J 1 base, with 19 bases left between them. This CDR3 comprises 19 residues. The CDR3 here is CASSIEGPQRRRSNQPQHF. CDR3 DNA sequence: TGTGCCAGTAGTATAGAGGGCCCCCAGCGACGGAGAAGCAATCAGCCCCAGCATTTT.

The rearrangement links TRBV10-1 to TRBJ2-5; 8 bases are a match to TRBD1. The CDR3 totals 15 residues. Germline CDR1 WNHNN, CDR2 SYGVQD (reference sequence). Germline trimming cut 2 bases from V and 4 bases from J; bases unmatched to any gene: 6. The CDR3 loop is CASSERTGRPETQYF. Written as DNA, the CDR3 is TGCGCCAGCAGTGAGCGGACAGGGCGGCCAGAGACCCAGTACTTC.